The text below deals with one TCR beta chain. The antigen is undetermined. This record comes from a study of type 1 and type 2 diabetes patients. Study-wide context: Magnetic bead positive selection isolated CD4+ or CD8+ T cells from PBMCs.

General study findings and limits: Type 2 diabetes and control V and J usage correlated highly, roughly 0.97.

The PCR template was genomic DNA. Multiplex PCR with 30 forward and 13 reverse primers amplified the TCR beta CDR3. TCRdb fed the multiplex PCR reads into MiXCR, producing one record per CDR3 protein. The table has around 300,000 distinct CDR3 sequences, roughly 50% seen once. The sequence was obtained from a man aged 18 to 29 with type 2 diabetes. Sequenced input: peripheral blood mononuclear cells (PBMCs).

The CDR3, as DNA: TGTGCCAGCAGGCTTTCCGGGACAGGTAACTCCTACGAGCAGTACTTC. Protein sequence: CASRLSGTGNSYEQYF. The genes are TRBV27 and TRBJ2-7; TRBD1 aligns across 8 bases. The CDR3 is made up of 16 amino acids. Germline CDR1 and CDR2: MNHEY and SMNVEV (reference sequence). Trimming at V came to 6 bases and at J to 0 bases, leaving 10 bases not matched to a gene.